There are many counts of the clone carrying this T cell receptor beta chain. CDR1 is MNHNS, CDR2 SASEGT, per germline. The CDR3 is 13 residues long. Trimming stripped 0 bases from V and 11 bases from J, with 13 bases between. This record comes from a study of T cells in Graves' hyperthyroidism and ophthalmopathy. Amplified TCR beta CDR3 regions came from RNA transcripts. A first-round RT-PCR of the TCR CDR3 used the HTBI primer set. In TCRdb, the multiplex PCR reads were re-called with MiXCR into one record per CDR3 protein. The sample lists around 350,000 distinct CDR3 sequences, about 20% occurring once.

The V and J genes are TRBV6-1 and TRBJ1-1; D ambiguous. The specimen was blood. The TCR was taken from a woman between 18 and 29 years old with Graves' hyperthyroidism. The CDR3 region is CASSEAGTLYAFF. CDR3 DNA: TGTGCCAGCAGTGAAGCCGGTACCCTCTATGCTTTCTTT.